This T cell receptor beta chain was sequenced in a study of T cell responses to AZD1222 COVID-19 vaccine (dated by TCRdb to the early 2020s). Turning to the overall study: AZD1222 recipients given second doses at about 4 weeks or at about 12 weeks were pooled, since spike-specific TCR depth and breadth were not found to differ between the two schedules. TCR sequencing covered some 240 trial participants: 200 to 220 given two doses of AZD1222 and around 26 given two doses of MenACWY control vaccine. Trial participants were enrolled by age into subgroups of 18-55, 56-69 and 70-plus years, and around 150, 29 and 61 TCR-sequenced participants, respectively, were included in these subgroups.

The CDR3 regions of human TCRbeta chains were analyzed by immunosequencing. For the original study's pipeline: TCRs in the repertoires were compared against a reference library of SARS-CoV-2-specific TCRs that had been generated with the MIRA antigen-specificity platform. Breadth was defined as the fraction of unique TCRs that were SARS-CoV-2-associated, and depth was defined as the fraction of total T cells that were SARS-CoV-2-associated. Using the MIRA data, each spike-specific TCR was mapped to the spike region that the TCR reacts to and placed in a CD4 or CD8 class. Log10-transformed breadth and depth values were compared by one-way ANOVA with Sidak's multiple comparisons tests. In its TCRdb copy, this immuneACCESS table keeps in-frame sequences only and misses some clones. Where compared with another copy, unresolved V genes explain less than half of these, and the others have no known cause. The DNA gave D and trimming, while V, J and clone size come from that table. In this sample the table shows 85,000 to 120,000 clones, roughly 90% of which occur a single time. The ten largest clones capture 5% to 5.5% of the sample.

With regard to this clone: There is no known antigen for this receptor. It has no much larger one-base neighbor in the sample; base qualities were not kept.

The study at large found these results: The 56-69-year group was small, and its depth increase did not reach significance, likely because of low power. Reportedly, almost half of the unique spike-specific TCRs recognized epitopes lying outside the regions that are mutated in the B.1.351 and B.1.1.7 variants. CD4 TCRs associated with the vaccine covered the entire spike protein, and the dominant responses were in regions 160-218 and 743-854. Because no samples from the day 14 peak response were available, repertoires could be characterized only after the peak T cell response. Conclusions about previously exposed vaccinees are limited, since just a handful of AZD1222 recipients were seropositive for SARS-CoV-2 at baseline. After two AZD1222 doses, both the breadth and the depth of spike-specific TCRs were significantly higher than at day 0 and than in MenACWY recipients. Participants were mostly white British and included more females than males, and it was suggested by the authors that clonal diversity may have been underestimated.

Sample time point, as interpreted from the label and publication: baseline before first vaccination. Vaccinee samples were obtained from the UK trials COV001 and COV002, which included a single-blind randomized controlled phase 2/3 trial of AZD1222 (ChAdOx1 nCoV-19) in healthy adults. For TCRbeta chain sequencing, PBMC samples were collected from trial participants at day 0 and at day 28 after the second dose. The CDR3 starts with the cysteine, ends with the phenylalanine, and has 19 residues. Only the CDR3 DNA is retained, 57 bases long and in frame from the first base. V lost 2 bases and J lost 6 bases, and the count of bases not matched to a germline gene is 19. CDR1 and CDR2 are drawn from the germline V gene: MGHRA, YSYEKL.

Here the sequenced sample was peripheral blood, taken on day 0 of AZD1222 vaccination. This receptor was identified in an adult in good health. The chain joins TRBV4-1 to TRBJ2-1, with 7 bases matching TRBD2. CDR3 sequence: CASSQNSIASAGEGNEQFF. The nucleotide sequence is given as TGCGCCAGCAGCCAAAACAGTATTGCGTCGGCGGGGGAAGGCAATGAGCAGTTCTTC.